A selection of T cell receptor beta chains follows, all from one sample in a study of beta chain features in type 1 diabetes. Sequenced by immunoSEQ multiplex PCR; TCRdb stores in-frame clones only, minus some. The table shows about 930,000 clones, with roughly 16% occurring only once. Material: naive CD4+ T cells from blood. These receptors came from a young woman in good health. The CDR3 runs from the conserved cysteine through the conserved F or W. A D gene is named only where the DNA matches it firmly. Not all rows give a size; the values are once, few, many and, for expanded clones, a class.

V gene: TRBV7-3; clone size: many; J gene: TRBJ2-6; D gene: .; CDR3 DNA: TGTGCCAGCAGGGATAGTGGGGCCAACGTCCTGACTTTC; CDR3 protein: CASRDSGANVLTF
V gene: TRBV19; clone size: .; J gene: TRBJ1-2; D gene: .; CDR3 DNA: TGTGCCAGTAGCTCGGCGAAAGATGGCTACACCTTC; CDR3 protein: CASSSAKDGYTF
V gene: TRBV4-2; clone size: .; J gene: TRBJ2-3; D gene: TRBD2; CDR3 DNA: TGTGCCAGCAGCCAAGCGGGAGGCCCGGATACGCAGTATTTT; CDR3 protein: CASSQAGGPDTQYF
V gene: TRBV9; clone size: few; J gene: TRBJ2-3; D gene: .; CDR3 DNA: TGTGCCAGCAGCGTATTAGCGGCTCGCACAGATACGCAGTATTTT; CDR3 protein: CASSVLAARTDTQYF
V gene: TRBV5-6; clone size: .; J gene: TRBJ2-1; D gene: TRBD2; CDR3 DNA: TGTGCCAGCAGCTTCCGACTAGCGGGAGGGCCTGTTGAGCAGTTCTTC; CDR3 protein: CASSFRLAGGPVEQFF
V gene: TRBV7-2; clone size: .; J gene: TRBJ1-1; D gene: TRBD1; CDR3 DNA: TGTGCCAGCAAGGAAGGACAGGGCTTCGAAGCTTTCTTT; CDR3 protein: CASKEGQGFEAFF
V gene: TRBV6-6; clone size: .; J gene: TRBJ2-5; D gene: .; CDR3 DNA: TGTGCCAGCAGTCCCAGAGCCACATATCAGGAGACCCAGTACTTC; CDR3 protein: CASSPRATYQETQYF
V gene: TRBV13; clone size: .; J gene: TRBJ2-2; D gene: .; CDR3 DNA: TGTGCCAGCAGCCAACATACCGGGGAGCTGTTTTTT; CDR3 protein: CASSQHTGELFF
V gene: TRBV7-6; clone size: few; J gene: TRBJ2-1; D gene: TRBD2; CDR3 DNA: TGTGCCAGCAGCTTAGCTAGCGGGAGTGGTGAGCAGTTCTTC; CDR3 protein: CASSLASGSGEQFF
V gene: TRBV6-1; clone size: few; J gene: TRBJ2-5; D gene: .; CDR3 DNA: TGTGCCAGCATGGGACACGAGTGGGAGACCCAGTACTTC; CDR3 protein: CASMGHEWETQYF
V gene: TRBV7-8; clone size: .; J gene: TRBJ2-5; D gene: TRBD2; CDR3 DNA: TGTGCCAACAGCGTACTACCGGGACTAGCGGGAGAGACCCAGTACTTC; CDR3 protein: CANSVLPGLAGETQYF
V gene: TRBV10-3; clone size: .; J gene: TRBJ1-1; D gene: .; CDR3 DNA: TGTGCCATCGGGGAGGCAGGGGCCACTGAAGCTTTCTTT; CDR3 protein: CAIGEAGATEAFF
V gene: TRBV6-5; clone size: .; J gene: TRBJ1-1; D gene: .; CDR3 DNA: TGTGCCAGCAGTCGGGGGCCGGAGGGTAGCACTGAAGCTTTCTTT; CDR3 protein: CASSRGPEGSTEAFF
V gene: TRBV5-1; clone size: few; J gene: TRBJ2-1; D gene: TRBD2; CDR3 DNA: TGCGCCAGCAGCGGGAATAGGGGACTAGCGGGAGTCCCAACCTACAATGAGCAGTTCTTC; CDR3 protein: CASSGNRGLAGVPTYNEQFF
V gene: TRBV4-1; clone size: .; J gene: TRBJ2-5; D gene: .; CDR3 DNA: TGCGCCAGCAGCTCCCAGCCTTCCGAGGGGGAGACCCAGTACTTC; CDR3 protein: CASSSQPSEGETQYF
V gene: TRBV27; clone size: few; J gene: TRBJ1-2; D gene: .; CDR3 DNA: TGTGCCAGCAGTCCAAGGATGCTCTATGGCTACACCTTC; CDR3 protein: CASSPRMLYGYTF
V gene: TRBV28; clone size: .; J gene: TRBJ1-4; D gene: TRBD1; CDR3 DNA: TGTGCCGTGGGATTCGGGACAGGGTATGAAAAACTGTTTTTT; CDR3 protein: CAVGFGTGYEKLFF
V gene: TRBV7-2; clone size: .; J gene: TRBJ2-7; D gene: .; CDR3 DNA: TGTGCCAGCAGCCTAAGGACACCGGGCGGCTACGAGCAGTACTTC; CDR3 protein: CASSLRTPGGYEQYF
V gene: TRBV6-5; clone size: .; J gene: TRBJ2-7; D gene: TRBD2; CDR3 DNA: TGTGCCAGCAGGGAGAGCGGGAGCTACGAGCAGTACTTC; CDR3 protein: CASRESGSYEQYF
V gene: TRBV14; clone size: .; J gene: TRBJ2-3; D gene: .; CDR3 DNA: TGTGCCAGCAGCCTAGACTGGAATTCGCAGTTTCGCTGGTATTTT; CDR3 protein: CASSLDWNSQFRWYF
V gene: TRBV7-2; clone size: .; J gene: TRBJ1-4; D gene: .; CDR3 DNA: TGTGCCAGCAGCTTAGTGGGTACGACTAATGAAAAACTGTTTTTT; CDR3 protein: CASSLVGTTNEKLFF
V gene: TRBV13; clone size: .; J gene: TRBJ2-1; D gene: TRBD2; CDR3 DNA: TGTGCCACCCAAAGACTAGCGGGAGGCCCGGGTTACAATGAGCAGTTCTTC; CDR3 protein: CATQRLAGGPGYNEQFF
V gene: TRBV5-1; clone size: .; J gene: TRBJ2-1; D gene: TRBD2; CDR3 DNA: TGCGCCAGCAGCTTGGTTGCGGGAGGCAGCAATGAGCAGTTCTTC; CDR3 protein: CASSLVAGGSNEQFF
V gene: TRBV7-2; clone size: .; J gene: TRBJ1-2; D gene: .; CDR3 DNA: TGTGCCAGCAGCTTAGCACGGGACATCCAACCCTATGGCTACACCTTC; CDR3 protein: CASSLARDIQPYGYTF
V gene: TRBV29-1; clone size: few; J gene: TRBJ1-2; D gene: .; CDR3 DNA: TGCAGCGTGGGTGTTCACTATGGCTACACCTTC; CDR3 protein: CSVGVHYGYTF
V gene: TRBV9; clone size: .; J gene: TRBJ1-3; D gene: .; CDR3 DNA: TGTGCCAGCAGCGTAGATCCCGTTGTAACAGGAAACACCATATATTTT; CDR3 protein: CASSVDPVVTGNTIYF
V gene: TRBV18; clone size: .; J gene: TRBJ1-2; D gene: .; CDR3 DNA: TGTGCCAGCTCACCTCCCGGTTTGGACGTCCTTTCTTACACCTTC; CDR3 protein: CASSPPGLDVLSYTF
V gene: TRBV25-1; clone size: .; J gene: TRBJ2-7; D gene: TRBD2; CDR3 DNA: TGTGCCAGCAGTGAAACGGGAGGGCCCCACGAGCAGTACTTC; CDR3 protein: CASSETGGPHEQYF
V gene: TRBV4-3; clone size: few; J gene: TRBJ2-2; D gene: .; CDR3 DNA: TGCGCCAGCAGCCAACTCGGGACAAACGGGGAGCTGTTTTTT; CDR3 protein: CASSQLGTNGELFF
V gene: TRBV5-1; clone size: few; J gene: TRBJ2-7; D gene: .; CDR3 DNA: TGCGCCAGCAGCTTGGACTGGTCCTACGAGCAGTACTTC; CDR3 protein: CASSLDWSYEQYF
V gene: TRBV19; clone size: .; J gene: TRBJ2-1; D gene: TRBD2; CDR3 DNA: TGTGCCAGTAGTACCTCCCTAGCGGGGGGAACCTACAATGAGCAGTTCTTC; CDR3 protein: CASSTSLAGGTYNEQFF
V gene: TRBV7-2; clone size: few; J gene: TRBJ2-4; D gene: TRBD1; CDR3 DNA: TGTGCCAGCTCAGGGACAGTAGCCAAAAACATTCAGTACTTC; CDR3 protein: CASSGTVAKNIQYF
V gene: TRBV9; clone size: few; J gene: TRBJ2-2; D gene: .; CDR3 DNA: TGTGCCAGCAGCGCGGCTTCGGAGATCTGGAACACCGGGGAGCTGTTTTTT; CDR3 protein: CASSAASEIWNTGELFF
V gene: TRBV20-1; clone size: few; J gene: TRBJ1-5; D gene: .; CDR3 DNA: TGCAGTGCTCACAATCAGCCCCAGCATTTT; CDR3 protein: CSAHNQPQHF
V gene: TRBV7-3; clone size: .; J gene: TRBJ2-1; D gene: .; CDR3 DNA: TGTGCCAGCAGCCCTGATATCTCCTACAATGAGCAGTTCTTC; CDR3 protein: CASSPDISYNEQFF
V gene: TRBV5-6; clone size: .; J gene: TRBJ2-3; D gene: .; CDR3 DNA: TGTGCCAGCGGCATGTTAGGGGAGGCAGATACGCAGTATTTT; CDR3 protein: CASGMLGEADTQYF
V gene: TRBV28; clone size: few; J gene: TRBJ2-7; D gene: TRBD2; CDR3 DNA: TGTGCCAGCAGTTTAGGGTTGCTAGCGGCCTACGAGCAGTACTTC; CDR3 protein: CASSLGLLAAYEQYF
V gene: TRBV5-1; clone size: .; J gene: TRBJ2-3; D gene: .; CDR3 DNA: TGCGCCAGCACTCGGGGAGAGATCGTGGCAGATACGCAGTATTTT; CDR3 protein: CASTRGEIVADTQYF
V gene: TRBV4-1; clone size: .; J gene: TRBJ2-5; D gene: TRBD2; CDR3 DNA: TGCGCCAGCAGCCGCACAGGGACTAGCGGGAGGGAGACCCAGTACTTC; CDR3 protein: CASSRTGTSGRETQYF
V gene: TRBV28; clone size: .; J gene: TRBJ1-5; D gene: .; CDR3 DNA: TGTGCCAGCAGTTTATCGGCAGGTCGTCGTAGCAATCAGCCCCAGCATTTT; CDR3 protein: CASSLSAGRRSNQPQHF
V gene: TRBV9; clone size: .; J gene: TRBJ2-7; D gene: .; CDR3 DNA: TGTGCCAGCAGCGTATTTGGCTTAAGGTACGAGCAGTACTTC; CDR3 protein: CASSVFGLRYEQYF
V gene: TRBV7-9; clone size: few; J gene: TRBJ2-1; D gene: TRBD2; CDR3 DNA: TGTGCCAGCAGCTCACGGAAGCGGGATGGGAATGAGCAGTTCTTC; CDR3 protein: CASSSRKRDGNEQFF